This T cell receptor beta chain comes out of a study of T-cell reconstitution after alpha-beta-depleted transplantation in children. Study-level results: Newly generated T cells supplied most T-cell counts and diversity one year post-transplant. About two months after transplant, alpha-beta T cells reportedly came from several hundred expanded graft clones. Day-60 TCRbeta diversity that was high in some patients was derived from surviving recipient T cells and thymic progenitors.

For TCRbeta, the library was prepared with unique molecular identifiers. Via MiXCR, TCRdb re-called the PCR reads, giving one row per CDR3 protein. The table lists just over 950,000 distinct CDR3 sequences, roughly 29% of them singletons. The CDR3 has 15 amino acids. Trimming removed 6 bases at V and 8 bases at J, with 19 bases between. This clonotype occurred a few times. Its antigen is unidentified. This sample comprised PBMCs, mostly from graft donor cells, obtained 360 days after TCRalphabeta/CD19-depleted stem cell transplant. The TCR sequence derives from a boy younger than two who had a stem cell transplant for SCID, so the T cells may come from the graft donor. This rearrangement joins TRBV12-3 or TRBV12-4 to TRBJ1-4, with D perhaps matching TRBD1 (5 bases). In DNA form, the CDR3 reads TGTGCCAGCAGCCCCGGGACGGAGATTTGGGAAAAACTGTTTTTT. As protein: CASSPGTEIWEKLFF.